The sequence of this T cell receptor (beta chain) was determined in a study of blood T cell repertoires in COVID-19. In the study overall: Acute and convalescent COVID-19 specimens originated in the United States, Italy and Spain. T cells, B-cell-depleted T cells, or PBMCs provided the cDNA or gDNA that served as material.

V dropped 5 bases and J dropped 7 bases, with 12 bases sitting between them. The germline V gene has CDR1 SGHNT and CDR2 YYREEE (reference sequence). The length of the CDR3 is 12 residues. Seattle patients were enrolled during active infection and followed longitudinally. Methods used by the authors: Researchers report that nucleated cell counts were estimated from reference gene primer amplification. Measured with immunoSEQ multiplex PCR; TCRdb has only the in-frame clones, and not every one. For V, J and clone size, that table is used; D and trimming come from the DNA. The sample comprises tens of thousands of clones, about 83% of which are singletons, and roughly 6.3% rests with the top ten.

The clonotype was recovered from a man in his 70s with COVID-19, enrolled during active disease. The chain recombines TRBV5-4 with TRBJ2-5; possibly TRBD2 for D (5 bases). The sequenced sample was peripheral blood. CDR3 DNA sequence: TGTGCCAGCAGTATCGACCGGGGGACCCAGTACTTC. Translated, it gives CASSIDRGTQYF.